The clone carrying this T cell receptor (beta chain) was detected a few times. The record originates from a study of blood T cell repertoires in COVID-19. Study overall: Some COVID-19 samples were acute and others convalescent; all came from the United States, Italy and Spain. PBMCs, B-cell-depleted T cells, or T cells provided the cDNA or gDNA that made up the material.

Original handling: Estimates of nucleated cell counts were drawn from the amplification of reference gene primers. Clones were read by immunoSEQ multiplex PCR, and TCRdb kept only the in-frame ones, dropping some. V and J calls and clone size follow that table, whereas D and trimming were derived from the DNA. The sample contains approximately 170,000 clones, about 86% of which appear only once. Per germline, CDR1 SGHDT and CDR2 YYEEEE. There are 14 residues in the CDR3. With 5 bases removed from V and 3 bases from J, the gap between germline ends came to 11 bases. This TCR came from a man over 45 with active or convalescent COVID-19. The rearrangement links TRBV5-6 to TRBJ2-2; D uncertain. The sequencing sample was made of peripheral blood. The CDR3 DNA reads as TGTGCCAGCAGTCGTGGAGTATACACCGGGGAGCTGTTTTTT. Translating gives CASSRGVYTGELFF.